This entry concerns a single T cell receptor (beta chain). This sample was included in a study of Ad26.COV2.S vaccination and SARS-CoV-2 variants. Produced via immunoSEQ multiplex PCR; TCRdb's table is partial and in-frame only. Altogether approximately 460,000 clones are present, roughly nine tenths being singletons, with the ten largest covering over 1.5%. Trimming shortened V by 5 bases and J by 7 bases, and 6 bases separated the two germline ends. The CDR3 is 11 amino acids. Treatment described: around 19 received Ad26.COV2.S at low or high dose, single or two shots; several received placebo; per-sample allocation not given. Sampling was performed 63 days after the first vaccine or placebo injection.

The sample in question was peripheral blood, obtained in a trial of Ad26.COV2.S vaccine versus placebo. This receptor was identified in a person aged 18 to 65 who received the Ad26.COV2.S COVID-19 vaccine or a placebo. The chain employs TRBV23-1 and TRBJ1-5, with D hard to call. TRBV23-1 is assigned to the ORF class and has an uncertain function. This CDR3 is CASSNPQPQHF. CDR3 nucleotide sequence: TGCGCCAGCAGTAACCCCCAGCCCCAGCATTTT.